A single sample gave rise to the 10 T cell receptor beta chains below, sequenced in a study of cytomegalovirus exposure and HLA in healthy donors. Libraries were prepared by immunoSEQ multiplex PCR; TCRdb keeps only in-frame clonotypes and omits some of them. This sample has more than 300,000 clones; 75% to 90% occur once, and the top ten carry under 0.85%. Material for sequencing was PBMCs. Receptors were obtained from a woman under 30 in good health and CMV-seronegative.

The chain combines TRBV7-9 with TRBJ1-5, with 8 bases fitting TRBD1. CDR3 length equals 15 residues. The J segment lost 4 bases and the V segment lost 5 bases, leaving 7 bases of the junction unmatched. Germline CDR1 SEHNR, CDR2 FQNEAQ (reference sequence). CDR3 sequence (DNA): TGTGCCAGCAGCCCACAGGGGGGCGCGAATCAGCCCCAGCATTTT. It specifies CASSPQGGANQPQHF. The full variable domain, its missing parts supplied by reference TRBV7-9 and TRBJ1-5, is DTGVSQNPRHKITKRGQNVTFRCDPISEHNRLYWYRQTLGQGPEFLTYFQNEAQLEKSRLLSDRFSAERPKGSFSTLEIQRTEQGDSAMYLCASSPQGGANQPQHFGDGTRLSIL.

The gene calls are TRBV19 and TRBJ2-7; the match to TRBD1 covers 9 bases. The V gene's germline CDR1 is LNHDA and CDR2 SQIVND (reference sequence). J gave up 6 bases and V 0 bases, and 15 bases lay outside the gene matches. The length of the CDR3 is 18 residues. In DNA, the CDR3 is TGTGCCAGTAGTATAGAACTAACGGACAGGGGTATCCCGCTCGAGCAGTACTTC. As protein: CASSIELTDRGIPLEQYF.

The V gene is TRBV2, the J gene TRBJ1-2, with TRBD1 matching over 7 bases. J was trimmed by 5 bases and V by 9 bases; bases with no gene match: 9. The CDR3 covers 13 residues. Germline-derived CDR1 and CDR2 are SNHLY and FYNNEI. For the CDR3, the DNA is TGTGCCAGTACCGGGACAGTTCCTTATGGCTACACCTTC. Protein sequence: CASTGTVPYGYTF.

The CDR3 protein is CASSYSPGLAAEQYF. CDR3 coding DNA: TGTGCCAGCAGTTACTCCCCGGGACTAGCGGCCGAGCAGTACTTC. V usage is TRBV6-5 and J usage is TRBJ2-7, with TRBD2 matching over 11 bases. The CDR3 is 15 amino acids. Unmatched junction bases numbered 4, after V lost 0 bases and J lost 6 bases. The germline gives CDR1 MNHEY, CDR2 SVGAGI.

The CDR3 nucleotides are TGTGCCAGCAGCGTACGAGCAGGGCCGGATGCGGGAGAAACAGATACGCAGTATTTT. Encoded protein: CASSVRAGPDAGETDTQYF. The chain couples TRBV9 to TRBJ2-3, with TRBD2 matching 7 bases. The CDR3 runs 19 residues. Germline V gene data show CDR1 as SGDLS and CDR2 as YYNGEE. V was pared by 1 base and J by 3 bases, with 17 bases of the junction left unmatched.

This clone was counted a single time. The chain recombines TRBV9 with TRBJ1-1, with D unresolved. The germline V gene has CDR1 SGDLS and CDR2 YYNGEE. The CDR3 spans 14 residues. Trimming removed 0 bases at V and 2 bases at J, with 8 bases between. The CDR3 protein is CASSVGGFNTEAFF. In DNA form, the CDR3 reads TGTGCCAGCAGCGTAGGAGGTTTTAACACTGAAGCTTTCTTT.

The chain combines TRBV2 with TRBJ2-4; the match to TRBD1 covers 8 bases. The germline CDR1 and CDR2 sequences are SNHLY and FYNNEI. The trim removed 7 bases at V and 6 bases at J, leaving 8 bases unmatched. The CDR3 has 14 amino acids. CDR3 bases: TGTGCCAGCAAGATCGGACAGGGCGGAAACATTCAGTACTTC. It yields the protein CASKIGQGGNIQYF. The full variable domain, rest sourced from reference TRBV2 and TRBJ2-4, is EPEVTQTPSHQVTQMGQEVILRCVPISNHLYFYWYRQILGQKVEFLVSFYNNEISEKSEIFDDQFSVERPDGSNFTLKIRSTKLEDSAMYFCASKIGQGGNIQYFGAGTRLSVL.

This chain uses TRBV5-1 with TRBJ1-5; tentatively, D is TRBD1 (5 bases). V was pared by 4 bases and J by 5 bases, with 16 bases between. This CDR3 comprises 15 residues. The germline CDR1 and CDR2 sequences are SGHRS and YFSETQ. DNA of the CDR3: TGCGCCAGCAGCGAGAGAGGAGGGGCTTATCAGCCCCAGCATTTT. Its translation is CASSERGGAYQPQHF.

The chain recombines TRBV2 with TRBJ2-5, with D unclear. This CDR3 comprises 14 residues. Trimming stripped 3 bases from V and 5 bases from J, with 13 bases between. The V gene's germline CDR1 is SNHLY and CDR2 FYNNEI. CDR3 nucleotides: TGTGCCAGCAGTGACCGACTGGTCGAGGAGACCCAGTACTTC. This encodes CASSDRLVEETQYF.

The J gene is TRBJ2-1, the V gene TRBV5-6, with 15 bases aligning to TRBD2. This CDR3 has 18 amino acids. CDR1 and CDR2 (germline): SGHDT, YYEEEE. Trimming at V came to 0 bases and at J to 10 bases, leaving 11 bases not matched to a gene. CDR3 loop: CASSLAWTSGREGNEQFF. In nucleotides, the CDR3 is TGTGCCAGCAGCTTGGCCTGGACTAGCGGGAGGGAAGGGAACGAGCAGTTCTTC.